The present T cell receptor (beta chain) was sequenced within a study of radiotherapy plus CTLA-4 blockade in lung cancer. Study results and caveats: Expansion of tumor-derived TCR clones was observed in blood after radiotherapy plus ipilimumab.

Concerning this clone itself: The antigen is not known.

CDR3 length: 14 amino acids. CDR1 SGHVS and CDR2 FQNEAQ come from the germline V gene. V lost 1 base and J lost 2, with 7 bases in between. Generated by immunoSEQ multiplex PCR, the TCRdb table keeps only in-frame clones and is missing some. The table has approximately 100,000 clones, over 75% seen once. The material sequenced was peripheral blood, taken from a patient treated with radiotherapy plus ipilimumab. The chain combines TRBV7-8 with TRBJ2-3, with D possibly being TRBD2 (5 bases). The clonotype originates from a human donor with non-small cell lung cancer that progressed on radiotherapy plus ipilimumab. Some clones in this sample may be carry-over from other donors' samples. CDR3 loop: CASSLGLITDTQYF. CDR3 bases: TGTGCCAGCAGCTTAGGACTAATCACAGATACGCAGTATTTT.